Shown below are 11 T cell receptor beta chains from a single sample sequenced in a study of blood T cell repertoires in COVID-19. Assay used: immunoSEQ multiplex PCR; TCRdb lists only in-frame clones, some missing. The data contain 75,000 to 100,000 clones, 83% of them singletons. Material for sequencing was peripheral blood. All receptors come from a woman aged 80 or over with acute or convalescent COVID-19.

The gene calls are TRBV5-5 and TRBJ2-1; the match to TRBD2 covers 8 bases. Germline-derived CDR1 and CDR2 are SGHKS and YYEKEE (reference sequence). The CDR3 length is 14 residues. The V gene end was trimmed by 2 bases and the J gene end by 5 bases; junction bases not matched to a gene: 3. This CDR3 reads CASSFLLADNEQFF. The CDR3 DNA sequence: TGTGCCAGCAGCTTCCTACTAGCGGACAATGAGCAGTTCTTC.

The chain carries TRBV12-3 or TRBV12-4 and TRBJ2-1; a possible D gene is TRBD1 (5 bases). The CDR3 consists of 13 residues. V was shortened by 6 bases and J by 5 bases, with 11 bases between the two germline ends. In DNA, the CDR3 is TGTGCCAGCAGGGAAGGGGTAGACAATGAGCAGTTCTTC. Residues: CASREGVDNEQFF.

This clone was seen a single time. The V gene is TRBV5-4, the J gene TRBJ2-7, with D unclear. The CDR3 sequence is 14 residues long. The V gene lost 0 bases and the J gene lost 0 bases, with 7 bases spanning the gap. CDR1 and CDR2 (germline): SGHNT, YYREEE (reference sequence). The CDR3 here is CASSLDSSSYEQYF. The CDR3 DNA reads TGTGCCAGCAGCTTGGACAGTTCCTCCTACGAGCAGTACTTC.

The rearrangement uses TRBV28 and TRBJ2-7, with a possible D match to TRBD1 (6 bases). CDR1 and CDR2 from the germline V gene are MDHEN and SYDVKM. There are 16 residues in the CDR3. The V gene lost 5 bases and the J gene lost 4 bases, with 21 bases spanning the gap. The DNA for the CDR3 is TGTGCCAGCAGTGTCCCCCCACAGGGCCCGGGATACGAGCAGTACTTC. As protein: CASSVPPQGPGYEQYF.

This sequence joins TRBV3-1 (or the pseudogene TRBV3-2) and TRBJ1-1; the D gene is possibly TRBD1 (6 bases). The germline V and J ends were trimmed by 1 base and 8 bases, with 8 bases remaining between them. Germline CDR1 LGHDT, CDR2 YNNKEL (reference sequence). The CDR3 length is 12 residues. CDR3 region: CASSQVRGEAFF. The DNA of the CDR3 is TGTGCCAGCAGCCAAGTCAGGGGCGAAGCTTTCTTT.

This clone was detected only a few times. The gene calls are TRBV18 and TRBJ1-4; 7 nucleotides align to TRBD1. This CDR3 has 17 residues. Per the germline V gene, CDR1 is KGHSH and CDR2 is LQKENI. Losses at the gene ends were 0 bases for V and 6 bases for J; bases not matched to a gene: 10. The CDR3 DNA is TGTGCCAGCTCACCACCCCTCCAGACAGGGCTCGATGAAAAACTGTTTTTT. This gives the protein CASSPPLQTGLDEKLFF.

The chain couples TRBV7-3 to TRBJ2-2; TRBD1 aligns across 9 bases. The CDR3 is 16 amino acids. Germline lookup yields CDR1 SGHTA and CDR2 FQGTGA. With V trimmed by 5 bases and J by 5 bases, 9 bases remained unmatched. CDR3 in amino acids: CASSLQGAVLTGELFF. DNA of the CDR3: TGTGCCAGCAGCCTACAGGGGGCGGTACTAACCGGGGAGCTGTTTTTT.

This rearrangement joins TRBV29-1 to TRBJ2-5; 7 nucleotides agree with TRBD1. The CDR3 contains 13 residues. The V segment lost 4 bases and the J segment 1 base; nucleotides outside the gene matches: 3. The germline V gene encodes CDR1 SQVTM and CDR2 ANQGSEA. CDR3 DNA sequence: TGCAGCGTTGCACAGGGGTCCCAAGAGACCCAGTACTTC. Translated: CSVAQGSQETQYF.

The CDR3 region is CASSPRRTSGSDEQFF. In DNA, the CDR3 is TGCGCCAGCAGCCCCCGACGGACTAGCGGGAGCGATGAGCAGTTCTTC. The V and J genes are TRBV5-1 and TRBJ2-1, with 13 bases that match TRBD2. Trimming at V came to 4 bases and at J to 8 bases, leaving 9 bases not matched to a gene. Germline V CDR1 and CDR2: SGHRS, YFSETQ. This CDR3 is 16 amino acids long. Filled out from reference TRBV5-1 and TRBJ2-1, the complete variable domain reads KAGVTQTPRYLIKTRGQQVTLSCSPISGHRSVSWYQQTPGQGLQFLFEYFSETQRNKGNFPGRFSGRQFSNSRSEMNVSTLELGDSALYLCASSPRRTSGSDEQFFGPGTRLTVL.

The V and J genes are TRBV5-1 and TRBJ2-2; D gene ambiguous. The CDR3 consists of 12 residues. Looked up from germline, CDR1 is SGHRS and CDR2 is YFSETQ. V shed 4 bases and J shed 3 bases, with 4 bases lying between them. In DNA form, the CDR3 reads TGCGCCAGCAGCGCGGACACCGGGGAGCTGTTTTTT. Residues: CASSADTGELFF.

The chain employs TRBV5-1 and TRBJ1-2; TRBD1 is a possible D gene (6 bases). Germline CDR1 reads SGHRS; CDR2 reads YFSETQ. The CDR3 runs 15 residues. V dropped 2 bases and J dropped 0 bases, with 11 bases sitting between them. The CDR3 bases are TGCGCCAGCAGCTTCGGACAGCAAGCTAACTATGGCTACACCTTC. This codes for CASSFGQQANYGYTF.